This TCR beta chain was sequenced in a study of CD8 T cells in ankylosing spondylitis. Study-wide points: Disease-associated clones were CD8+ and fairly uncommon in peripheral blood.

A few counts support this clonotype. Antigen unknown. Deletions cut 1 base from V and 0 bases from J, with 7 bases between. The CDR3 spans 15 residues. Germline V lookup: CDR1 SGHVS, CDR2 FNYEAQ. Making the TCR beta libraries involved quantitative 5'-RACE with molecular barcodes. TCRdb fed the 5' RACE reads into MiXCR, producing one record per CDR3 protein. The top ten clones hold over 4% of a sample with some 130,000 distinct CDR3 sequences, 10% to 12% of them seen once. The specimen sequenced was blood, either unsorted or a sorted T cell fraction (not recorded which). The source of this sequence is a female donor with ankylosing spondylitis or in good health (not recorded which). This chain uses TRBV7-6 with TRBJ2-4; no definite D call. The CDR3 DNA sequence: TGTGCCAGCAGCTTAGGCCCATTAGCCAAAAACATTCAGTACTTC. This gives the protein CASSLGPLAKNIQYF.